The 13 T cell receptor beta chains given below trace back to one sample, sequenced in a study of T cells in Graves' hyperthyroidism and ophthalmopathy (dated by TCRdb to the late 2010s). The library was made by multiplex PCR. Sequencer: Illumina HiSeq 2000. The TCR beta CDR3 regions were amplified from the RNA transcripts. For the first round of RT-PCR on the TCR CDR3, the HTBI primer set was used together with the Qiagen OneStep RT-PCR kit. TCRdb reworked the public reads: Q25 trimming with fastp, MiXCR clone assembly, productive beta chains retained. Each record represents a unique CDR3 protein, reported with the most common genes and DNA among its rows. Present in this sample are roughly 580,000 distinct CDR3 sequences, 46% of which were seen just once. In total, the top ten clones hold about 7.9% of the sample. The sample taken for sequencing was peripheral blood or thyroid tissue (not recorded which). Receptor source: a woman younger than 30 with Graves' hyperthyroidism. Donor details come from another sample of the same person, matched by shared clones.

With respect to this clonotype: Being one base from a much bigger clone, this may be a read error. The missing conserved phenylalanine or tryptophan at the end of this CDR3 makes a read error likely. The CDR3 nucleotides read TGTGCCAGCAGTCAGGGTTGGGATCAGCCCCAGCATCTT. It yields the protein CASSQGWDQPQHL. The rearrangement links TRBV2 to TRBJ1-5; TRBD1 is a possible D gene (5 bases). Looked up from germline, CDR1 is SNHLY and CDR2 is FYNNEI. The V end was cut by 5 bases, the J end by 5 bases, with 10 bases between. The CDR3 sequence is 13 residues long.

The chain carries TRBV20-1 and TRBJ2-2; 15 bases are a match to TRBD2. Germline CDR1 reads DFQATT; CDR2 reads SNEGSKA (reference sequence). The length of the CDR3 is 16 residues. V lost 3 bases and J lost 5; bases outside the gene matches: 4. The CDR3 is CSASGLAGGGTGELFF. CDR3 coding DNA: TGCAGTGCTAGCGGACTAGCGGGAGGGGGGACCGGGGAGCTGTTTTTT.

In the case of this clonotype: One end of the junction does not line up with germline, which may come from a read error. The chain employs TRBV10-3 and TRBJ1-2, with TRBD1 matching 10 bases. Germline V gives CDR1 ENHRY, CDR2 SYGVKD. The CDR3 has 11 amino acids. The CDR3 spells CASSPGQGYTF. As DNA, the CDR3 is TGTGCCAGCAGTCCGGGACAGGGGTACACCTTC.

This clonotype was found a few times. This sequence joins TRBV12-3 or TRBV12-4 and TRBJ1-4, with 8 nucleotides matching TRBD1. CDR3 length: 14 residues. Losses at the gene ends were 6 bases for V and 5 bases for J; bases not matched to a gene: 5. Here the CDR3 reads CASSRQGQNEKLFF. Written as DNA, the CDR3 is TGTGCCAGCAGCCGACAGGGGCAGAATGAAAAACTGTTTTTT.

The rearrangement uses TRBV7-8 and TRBJ1-2; 9 nucleotides align to TRBD1. V shed 5 bases, J shed 0 bases, and the junction held 4 bases outside the gene matches. Germline-derived CDR1 and CDR2 are SGHVS and FQNEAQ. The CDR3 is 15 amino acids. The CDR3: CASSPDRGSNYGYTF. The CDR3 DNA follows: TGTGCCAGCAGCCCGGACAGGGGATCTAACTATGGCTACACCTTC. The full variable domain, rest sourced from reference TRBV7-8 and TRBJ1-2, is GAGVSQSPRYKVAKRGQDVALRCDPISGHVSLFWYQQALGQGPEFLTYFQNEAQLDKSGLPSDRFFAERPEGSVSTLKIQRTQQEDSAVYLCASSPDRGSNYGYTFGSGTRLTVV.

This clonotype turned up a few times. The chain carries TRBV2 and TRBJ2-7; D gene uncertain. The CDR3 is 14 amino acids. V lost 0 bases and J 0 bases, leaving 6 bases between the germline ends. Germline values: CDR1 SNHLY, CDR2 FYNNEI. DNA for the CDR3: TGTGCCAGCAGTGAAGCCCTAAGCTCCTACGAGCAGTACTTC. Protein sequence: CASSEALSSYEQYF.

The count of this clonotype is one. Its ends do not fully match the called genes, so a read error is possible. The chain joins TRBV10-3 to TRBJ1-2; 11 positions match TRBD1. CDR1 ENHRY and CDR2 SYGVKD come from the germline V gene. The CDR3 runs 16 residues. The CDR3 loop is CAITGDRGSKDYGYAF. The CDR3 DNA follows: TGTGCCATCACCGGGGACAGGGGGAGTAAGGACTATGGCTACGCCTTC.

At least ten counts were recorded for this clonotype. CDR3 region: CASSQGTQTPLHF. In DNA form, the CDR3 reads TGTGCCAGCAGCCAAGGGACCCAAACACCCCTCCACTTT. The V and J genes are TRBV10-3 and TRBJ1-6, with D maybe TRBD1 (5 bases). The ends were cut back, 10 bases at V and 11 bases at J, with 18 bases in the middle. The germline gives CDR1 ENHRY, CDR2 SYGVKD. This CDR3 is built from 13 residues.

This clonotype was seen repeatedly, ten times or more. The V and J genes are TRBV2 and TRBJ1-2, with 9 bases matching TRBD1. Germline V gives CDR1 SNHLY, CDR2 FYNNEI. The CDR3 has 14 residues. The V segment lost 6 bases and the J segment 3 bases; nucleotides outside the gene matches: 5. CDR3 nucleotide sequence: TGTGCCAGCAGGTGGACAGGGGCTTACTATGGCTACACCTTC. As protein: CASRWTGAYYGYTF.

The gene calls are TRBV6-5 and TRBJ1-3; D is unclear. This CDR3 has 16 amino acids. Per the germline V gene, CDR1 is MNHEY and CDR2 is SVGAGI. Between the trimmed V and J ends, which lost 5 bases and 0 bases, there was a span of 14 bases. Here the CDR3 DNA reads TGTGCCAGCAGTCCCGGAGGCGCGAGCTCTGGAAACACCATATATTTT. This gives the protein CASSPGGASSGNTIYF.

V and J are TRBV7-8 and TRBJ1-1, with D unresolved. CDR3 length: 19 amino acids. The ends were cut back, 2 bases at V and 3 bases at J, with 25 bases in the middle. Germline-derived CDR1 and CDR2 are SGHVS and FQNEAQ. CDR3 coding DNA: TGTGCCAGCAGCTTAAGGTGGGAGAGTTGGGAGCCGAACGACACTGAAGCTTTCTTT. This translates into CASSLRWESWEPNDTEAFF.

V gene TRBV6-5 combines with J gene TRBJ2-5; a weak D match, TRBD1 (8 bases). V gave up 5 bases and J gave up 6 bases, with 16 bases separating them. CDR3 length equals 14 residues. Germline assignment: CDR1 MNHEY and CDR2 SVGAGI. For the CDR3, the DNA is TGTGCCAGCAGTCTACAGGGGGGGGTGAAGACCCAGTACTTC. Translated: CASSLQGGVKTQYF.

The chain is built from TRBV20-1 and TRBJ1-2; 12 nucleotides align to TRBD1. The CDR3 is 13 residues long. The V and J ends lost 6 bases and 7 bases, in that order; junction bases with no gene match: 6. The germline gives CDR1 DFQATT, CDR2 SNEGSKA (reference sequence). The CDR3: CSALGQGALGYTF. CDR3 sequence (DNA): TGCAGTGCCCTGGGACAGGGGGCGCTTGGCTACACCTTC.